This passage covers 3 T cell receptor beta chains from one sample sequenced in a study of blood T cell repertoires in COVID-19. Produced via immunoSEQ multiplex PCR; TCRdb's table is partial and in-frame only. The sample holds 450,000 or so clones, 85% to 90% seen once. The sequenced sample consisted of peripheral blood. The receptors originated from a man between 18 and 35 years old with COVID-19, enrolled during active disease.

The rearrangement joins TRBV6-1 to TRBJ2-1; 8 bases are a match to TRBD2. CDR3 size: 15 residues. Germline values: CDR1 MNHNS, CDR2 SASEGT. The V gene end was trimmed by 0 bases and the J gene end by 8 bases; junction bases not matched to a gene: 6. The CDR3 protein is CASSEASGEVYEQFF. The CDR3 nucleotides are TGTGCCAGCAGTGAAGCTAGCGGGGAGGTCTATGAGCAGTTCTTC.

CDR3 in DNA: TGTGCCAGTATCCGCAGGGCCTCCAGCACAGATACGCAGTATTTT. Amino acids: CASIRRASSTDTQYF. The genes are TRBV19 and TRBJ2-3; D may be TRBD1 (5 bases). CDR3 length equals 15 residues. Trimming took off 7 bases at V and 0 bases at J, with 14 bases between the two ends. The germline V gene has CDR1 LNHDA and CDR2 SQIVND (reference sequence).

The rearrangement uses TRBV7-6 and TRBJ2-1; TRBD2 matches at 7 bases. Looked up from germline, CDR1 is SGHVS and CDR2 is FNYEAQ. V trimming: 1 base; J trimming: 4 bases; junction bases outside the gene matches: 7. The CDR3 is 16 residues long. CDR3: CASSLGAGTTYNEQFF. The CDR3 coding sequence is TGTGCCAGCAGCTTAGGAGCGGGAACGACTTACAATGAGCAGTTCTTC.